This is a list of T cell receptor beta chains from one sample in a study of T cells in Graves' hyperthyroidism and ophthalmopathy. MiXCR, applied by TCRdb to the multiplex PCR reads, yields one record per CDR3 protein. The sample shows about 260,000 distinct CDR3 sequences, over 15% of them seen only once. The sequenced sample was blood. The receptors originated from a woman under 30 with Graves' ophthalmopathy. The CDR3 runs from the conserved cysteine through the conserved F or W. Fields, in order: clone size, J gene, D gene, V gene, CDR3 protein, CDR3 DNA. The D gene is left open where the match is weak. Where a row states a size, it is once, few, many or the class of an expanded clone; other rows omit it.

few	TRBJ2-1	TRBD2	TRBV29-1	CSVAPGTSGRYEQFF	TGCAGCGTTGCCCCCGGGACTAGCGGGAGGTATGAGCAGTTCTTC
few	TRBJ1-1	.	TRBV6-1	CAGSEVHPEAFF	TGTGCCGGCAGTGAAGTCCACCCTGAAGCTTTCTTT
many	TRBJ1-2	.	TRBV28	CASRVGSSYGYTF	TGTGCCAGCAGGGTGGGTTCGAGCTATGGCTACACCTTC
.	TRBJ2-1	.	TRBV7-2	CASSPKTGTNEQFF	TGTGCCAGCAGCCCGAAGACTGGAACGAATGAGCAGTTCTTC
few	TRBJ2-3	.	TRBV7-9	CASSLDRATDTQYF	TGTGCCAGCAGCTTAGACAGGGCGACAGATACGCAGTATTTT
few	TRBJ2-1	.	TRBV5-1	CASQGLDHNEQFF	TGCGCCAGCCAGGGACTTGATCACAATGAGCAGTTCTTC
.	TRBJ2-3	TRBD2	TRBV6-1	CASSVAGEVTDTQYF	TGTGCCAGCAGCGTAGCGGGAGAGGTGACAGATACGCAGTATTTT
many	TRBJ1-2	.	TRBV12-3/TRBV12-4	CASSRDRTDYGYTF	TGTGCCAGCAGCCGTGACAGGACCGACTATGGCTACACCTTC
many	TRBJ2-2	.	TRBV12-3/TRBV12-4	CASSLAGRRPGELFF	TGTGCCAGCAGCCTCGCGGGCAGAAGGCCCGGGGAGCTGTTTTTT
.	TRBJ2-4	.	TRBV15	CATSGTKNIQYF	TGTGCCACCAGCGGTACCAAAAACATTCAGTACTTC
many	TRBJ2-1	TRBD2	TRBV20-1	CSARGGEGVNEQFF	TGCAGTGCTAGAGGTGGGGAGGGAGTAAATGAGCAGTTCTTC
.	TRBJ2-1	.	TRBV12-3/TRBV12-4	CAGTTGIGGGGRSSYNEQFF	TGTGCCGGGACCACAGGGATAGGGGGCGGGGGGCGAAGCTCCTACAATGAGCAGTTCTTC
many	TRBJ2-1	TRBD2	TRBV20-1	CSASRFGEGLLGNEQFF	TGCAGTGCTAGTCGCTTTGGGGAGGGCCTTTTAGGCAATGAGCAGTTCTTC
many	TRBJ2-2	.	TRBV11-3	CASSPPVRTGELFF	TGTGCCAGCAGCCCTCCCGTACGCACCGGGGAGCTGTTTTTT
.	TRBJ2-3	TRBD1	TRBV9	CASSGDRVEDTQYF	TGTGCCAGCAGCGGCGACAGGGTGGAAGATACGCAGTATTTT
many	TRBJ1-4	TRBD1	TRBV2	CASARDRNEKLFF	TGTGCCAGCGCCCGGGACAGGAATGAAAAACTGTTTTTT
many	TRBJ2-5	TRBD1	TRBV11-2	CASSLDRQETQYF	TGTGCCAGCAGCTTGGACAGGCAAGAGACCCAGTACTTC
many	TRBJ2-7	.	TRBV6-1	CASSSQWHEQYF	TGTGCCAGCAGTTCCCAATGGCACGAGCAGTACTTC
many	TRBJ2-3	TRBD1	TRBV30	CALSQGPWTDTQYF	TGTGCCTTATCACAGGGGCCTTGGACAGATACGCAGTATTTT
many	TRBJ1-1	.	TRBV7-9	CASSFNRVNTEAFF	TGTGCCAGCAGCTTTAACAGGGTGAATACTGAAGCTTTCTTT
.	TRBJ2-1	TRBD2	TRBV29-1	CSVSYPGTSGGEQFF	TGCAGCGTCTCCTACCCCGGGACTAGCGGGGGGGAGCAGTTCTTC
many	TRBJ1-6	.	TRBV6-1	CASRGRDTLNSPLHF	TGTGCCAGCAGGGGCCGAGACACCCTTAATTCACCCCTCCACTTT
many	TRBJ1-2	.	TRBV20-1	CSARDAEMGQAVYGYTF	TGCAGTGCTAGAGATGCGGAAATGGGGCAGGCCGTCTATGGCTACACCTTC
.	TRBJ2-7	.	TRBV6-6	CASSYSAGQSSYEQYF	TGTGCCAGCAGTTACTCCGCGGGGCAGAGCTCCTACGAGCAGTACTTC